The clone carrying this TCR beta chain was recorded a few times. The antigen is unknown. TCRdb re-analysed the RT-PCR reads in MiXCR, keeping a single row per CDR3 protein. Among about 780,000 distinct CDR3 sequences listed, about a fifth were seen once. V lost 0 bases to trimming and J lost 4 bases, with 9 bases between them. In germline, CDR1 is SGHTA, CDR2 FQGNSA. The CDR3 covers 14 residues. The data originate from a study of response to subunit inactivated influenza vaccine. Study observations and caveats: Few additional T cells are recruited per seasonal influenza vaccination, authors suggested.

The sample consisted of PBMCs from blood, taken about 5 days after vaccination. The chain employs TRBV7-2 and TRBJ1-2; D is perhaps TRBD1 (5 bases). This receptor was taken from a man aged 45-65 years who received an inactivated influenza vaccine. The CDR3 DNA reads as TGTGCCAGCAGCTTAGCCCGGGGCGTCTATGGCTACACCTTC. Its translation is CASSLARGVYGYTF.